This record covers a single TCR beta chain. The record originates from a study of sequential checkpoint blockade in melanoma. TCRdb's table, derived via immunoSEQ multiplex PCR, lists solely in-frame clones and lacks some. The sample includes approximately 21,000 clones, 70% to 90% of them seen just once. As to treatment: randomized to nivolumab then ipilimumab (arm A) or the reverse (arm B). The CDR3 is 16 amino acids. Germline CDR1 reads MGHRA; CDR2 reads YSYEKL. The trim removed 4 bases at V and 4 bases at J, leaving 11 bases unmatched. This receptor was obtained from a human donor with melanoma. The chain links TRBV4-1 to TRBJ1-2, with TRBD1 matching over 8 bases. The sample was CD8+ T cells sorted from blood (inferred from file names), taken from a patient given nivolumab and ipilimumab in sequence. CDR3 loop: CASSLGQGSVGYGYTF. The CDR3 DNA is TGCGCCAGCAGCCTCGGACAGGGATCGGTTGGCTATGGCTACACCTTC.